This entry lists 14 T cell receptor beta chains sequenced from one sample in a study of blood T cell repertoires in COVID-19. This table comes from immunoSEQ multiplex PCR, and its TCRdb copy is limited to in-frame clones, with some not included. The data contain about 240,000 clones, 85% to 90% of them seen just once; the ten biggest clones take up over 6%. The specimen was peripheral blood. The receptors here all came from a woman in her 70s with active or convalescent COVID-19.

This clone was detected a few times. The rearrangement uses TRBV6-6 and TRBJ2-7, with D possibly TRBD1 on 5 matching bases. The germline gives CDR1 MNHNY, CDR2 SVGAGI (reference sequence). The length of the CDR3 is 16 residues. With 0 bases removed from V and 1 base from J, the gap between germline ends came to 13 bases. CDR3 in amino acids: CASSYSISGPSYEQYF. The CDR3 DNA is TGTGCCAGCAGTTACTCGATATCAGGGCCTTCCTACGAGCAGTACTTC.

V usage is TRBV11-2 and J usage is TRBJ1-1; D unclear. The germline gives CDR1 SGHAT, CDR2 FQNNGV. Trimming pared 5 bases from V and 5 bases from J, leaving 9 bases between. The CDR3 spans 12 residues. The CDR3 bases are TGTGCCAGCAGCGCTCAGAGGACTGAAGCTTTCTTT. This sequence encodes CASSAQRTEAFF.

The chain combines TRBV4-3 with TRBJ1-1; 7 bases map to TRBD1. Germline values: CDR1 LGHNA, CDR2 YSLEER. The V segment lost 8 bases and the J segment 0 bases; nucleotides outside the gene matches: 15. The CDR3 extends over 17 amino acids. DNA of the CDR3: TGCGCCAGCGCCGCCGGGCCCGGGACAGCTCTGAACACTGAAGCTTTCTTT. Its protein is CASAAGPGTALNTEAFF.

The rearrangement links TRBV6-1 to TRBJ2-3, with a tentative D call TRBD2 (5 bases). V was trimmed by 0 bases and J by 12 bases, leaving 13 bases between them. Germline values: CDR1 MNHNS, CDR2 SASEGT. This CDR3 is 13 amino acids long. This CDR3 is CASSEAEVGHQYF. For the CDR3, the DNA is TGTGCCAGCAGTGAAGCGGAGGTCGGGCATCAGTATTTT.

The genes are TRBV2 and TRBJ1-6; the D is unclear. The CDR3 covers 15 residues. The V and J ends lost 7 bases and 0 bases respectively, with 10 bases between them. CDR1 and CDR2 (germline): SNHLY, FYNNEI. The CDR3 DNA reads TGTGCCAGCACCCCGGAGAGCTCCTATAATTCACCCCTCCACTTT. Its translation is CASTPESSYNSPLHF.

The chain joins TRBV10-3 to TRBJ1-1, with TRBD1 as a possible D gene (5 bases). The CDR3 has 12 residues. Trimming took off 5 bases at V and 7 bases at J, with 11 bases between the two ends. Germline V gene data show CDR1 as ENHRY and CDR2 as SYGVKD. The CDR3 protein is CAISKDTFEAFF. CDR3 in DNA: TGTGCCATCAGTAAGGACACCTTTGAAGCTTTCTTT.

This sequence joins TRBV5-1 and TRBJ1-1; 8 bases map to TRBD1. Germline-derived CDR1 and CDR2 are SGHRS and YFSETQ. J gave up 0 bases and V 3 bases, and 1 base lay outside the gene matches. The CDR3 runs 14 residues. The CDR3 region is CASSSGGMNTEAFF. The CDR3 coding sequence is TGCGCCAGCAGCTCAGGGGGCATGAACACTGAAGCTTTCTTT. Full variable domain (remainder filled in from reference TRBV5-1 and TRBJ1-1): KAGVTQTPRYLIKTRGQQVTLSCSPISGHRSVSWYQQTPGQGLQFLFEYFSETQRNKGNFPGRFSGRQFSNSRSEMNVSTLELGDSALYLCASSSGGMNTEAFFGQGTRLTVV.

The genes are TRBV7-8 and TRBJ1-5; 10 bases are a match to TRBD1. V lost 4 bases and J lost 6; bases outside the gene matches: 18. This CDR3 is 19 amino acids long. Germline V gene sequence: CDR1 SGHVS, CDR2 FQNEAQ. The CDR3 spells CASSSYLRDRGFRSQPQHF. CDR3 coding DNA: TGTGCCAGCAGCTCTTACCTCCGGGACAGGGGCTTCCGAAGTCAGCCCCAGCATTTT.

The chain combines TRBV11-3 with TRBJ2-2; no definite D call. Trimming took off 4 bases at V and 6 bases at J, with 9 bases between the two ends. Looked up from germline, CDR1 is SGHNT and CDR2 is YENEEA. This CDR3 contains 13 residues. The CDR3 reads CASSSLSPGELFF. The CDR3 DNA sequence: TGTGCCAGCAGCTCCCTTAGTCCCGGGGAGCTGTTTTTT.

V is TRBV27 and J is TRBJ1-2, with D possibly matching TRBD1 (6 bases). This CDR3 spans 16 amino acids. With 6 bases removed from V and 0 bases from J, the gap between germline ends came to 17 bases. Germline V gene lookup returns CDR1 MNHEY and CDR2 SMNVEV (reference sequence). This chain's CDR3 is CASSFQGSLANYGYTF. CDR3 DNA sequence: TGTGCCAGCAGCTTCCAGGGGTCCCTAGCTAACTATGGCTACACCTTC.

The J gene is TRBJ1-1, the V gene TRBV25-1, with a possible D match to TRBD1 (5 bases). Looked up from germline, CDR1 is MGHDK and CDR2 is SYGVNS. The CDR3 covers 12 residues. Trimming cost V 7 bases and J 4 bases, with 10 bases left between them. The CDR3 here is CASISGGTEAFF. The DNA of the CDR3 is TGTGCCAGCATATCGGGGGGCACTGAAGCTTTCTTT.

CDR3 region: CASSLSGDPNTGELFF. The CDR3 DNA reads as TGTGCCAGCAGCCTCAGCGGGGATCCGAACACCGGGGAGCTGTTTTTT. The chain links TRBV14 to TRBJ2-2, with 7 nucleotides matching TRBD2. CDR1 and CDR2 from the germline V gene are SGHDN and FVKESK. The CDR3 consists of 16 residues. V gave up 4 bases and J gave up 0 bases; unmatched junction bases: 5.

The chain links TRBV7-9 to TRBJ1-6; D is unresolved. CDR3 size: 17 residues. Germline V gives CDR1 SEHNR, CDR2 FQNEAQ (reference sequence). V was cut by 1 base and J by 5 bases, with 15 bases left in between. The chain's CDR3 is CASSLVPHTSDNSPLHF. The CDR3 DNA is TGTGCCAGCAGCTTAGTTCCCCACACCTCTGATAATTCACCCCTCCACTTT. Full variable domain (remainder filled in from reference TRBV7-9 and TRBJ1-6): DTGVSQNPRHKITKRGQNVTFRCDPISEHNRLYWYRQTLGQGPEFLTYFQNEAQLEKSRLLSDRFSAERPKGSFSTLEIQRTEQGDSAMYLCASSLVPHTSDNSPLHFGNGTRLTVT.

The chain has TRBV29-1 and TRBJ1-5, with a weak D call TRBD1 (6 bases). The CDR3 has 13 amino acids. Trimming pared 4 bases from V and 1 base from J, leaving 8 bases between. CDR1 is SQVTM and CDR2 is ANQGSEA in the germline V gene. DNA for the CDR3: TGCAGCGTTGTTCAGGGGAGCAATCAGCCCCAGCATTTT. It translates to CSVVQGSNQPQHF.